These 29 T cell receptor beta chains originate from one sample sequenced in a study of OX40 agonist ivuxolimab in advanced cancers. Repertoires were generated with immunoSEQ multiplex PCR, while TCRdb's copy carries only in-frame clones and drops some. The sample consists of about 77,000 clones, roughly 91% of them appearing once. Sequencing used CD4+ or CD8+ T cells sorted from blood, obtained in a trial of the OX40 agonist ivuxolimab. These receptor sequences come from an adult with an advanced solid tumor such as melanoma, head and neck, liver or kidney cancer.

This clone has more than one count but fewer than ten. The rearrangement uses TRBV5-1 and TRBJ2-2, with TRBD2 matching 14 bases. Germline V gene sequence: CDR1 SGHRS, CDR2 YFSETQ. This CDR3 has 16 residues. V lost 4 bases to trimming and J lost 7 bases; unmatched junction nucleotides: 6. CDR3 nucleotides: TGCGCCAGCAGCCCGGGACTAGCGGGAGTAAACGGGGAGCTGTTTTTT. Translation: CASSPGLAGVNGELFF.

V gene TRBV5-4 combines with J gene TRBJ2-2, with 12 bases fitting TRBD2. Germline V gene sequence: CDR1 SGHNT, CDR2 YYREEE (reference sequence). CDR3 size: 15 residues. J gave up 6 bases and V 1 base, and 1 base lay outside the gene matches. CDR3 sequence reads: CASSLTSGRPGELFF. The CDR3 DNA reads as TGTGCCAGCAGCTTGACTAGCGGGAGGCCCGGGGAGCTGTTTTTT.

For the CDR3, the DNA is TGTGCCAGCAGCTCCCGACTAGAGAAGTTACCAGATACGCAGTATTTT. Amino acid sequence: CASSSRLEKLPDTQYF. This chain connects TRBV11-2 to TRBJ2-3, with D perhaps matching TRBD2 (6 bases). The CDR3 totals 16 residues. Trimming shortened V by 4 bases and J by 4 bases, and 18 bases separated the two germline ends. Germline-derived CDR1 and CDR2 are SGHAT and FQNNGV.

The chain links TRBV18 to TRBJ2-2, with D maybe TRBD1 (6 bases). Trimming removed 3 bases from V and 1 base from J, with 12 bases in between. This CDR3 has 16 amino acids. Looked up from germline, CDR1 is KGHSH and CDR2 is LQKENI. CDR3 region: CASSPRQDLNTGELFF. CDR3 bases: TGTGCCAGCTCACCCCGACAGGATTTGAACACCGGGGAGCTGTTTTTT.

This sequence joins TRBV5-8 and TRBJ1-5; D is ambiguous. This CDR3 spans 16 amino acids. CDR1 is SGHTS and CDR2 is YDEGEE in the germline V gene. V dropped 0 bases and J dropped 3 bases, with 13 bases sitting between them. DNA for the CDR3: TGTGCCAGCAGCTTGGCGGTCAGTTACTACAATCAGCCCCAGCATTTT. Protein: CASSLAVSYYNQPQHF.

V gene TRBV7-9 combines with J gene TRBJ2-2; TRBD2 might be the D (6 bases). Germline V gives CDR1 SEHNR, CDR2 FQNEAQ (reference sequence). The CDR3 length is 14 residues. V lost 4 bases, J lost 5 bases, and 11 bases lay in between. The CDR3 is CASSYTRETGELFF. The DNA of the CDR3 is TGTGCCAGCAGCTATACACGGGAGACCGGGGAGCTGTTTTTT.

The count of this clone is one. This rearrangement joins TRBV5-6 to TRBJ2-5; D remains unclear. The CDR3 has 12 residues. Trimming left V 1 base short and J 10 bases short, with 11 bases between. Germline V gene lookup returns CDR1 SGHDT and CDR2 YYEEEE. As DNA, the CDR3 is TGTGCCAGCAGCTTGAGCAGAAGAGGCCAGTACTTC. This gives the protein CASSLSRRGQYF.

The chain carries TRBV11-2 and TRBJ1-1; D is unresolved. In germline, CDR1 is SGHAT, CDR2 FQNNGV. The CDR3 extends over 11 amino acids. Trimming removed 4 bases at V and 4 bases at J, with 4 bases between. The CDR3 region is CASSSFTEAFF. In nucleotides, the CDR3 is TGTGCCAGCAGCTCATTCACTGAAGCTTTCTTT.

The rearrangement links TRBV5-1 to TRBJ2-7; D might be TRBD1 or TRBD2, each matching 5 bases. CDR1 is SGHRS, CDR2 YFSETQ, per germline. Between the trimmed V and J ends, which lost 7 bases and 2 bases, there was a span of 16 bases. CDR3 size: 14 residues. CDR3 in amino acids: CASSRGTEAYEQYF. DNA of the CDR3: TGCGCCAGCTCACGGGGCACCGAGGCCTACGAGCAGTACTTC.

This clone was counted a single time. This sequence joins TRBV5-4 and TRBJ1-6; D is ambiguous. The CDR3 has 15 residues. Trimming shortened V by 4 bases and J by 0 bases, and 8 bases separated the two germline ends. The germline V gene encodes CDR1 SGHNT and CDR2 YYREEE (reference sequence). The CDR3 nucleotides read TGTGCCAGCAGCCGAGAGAGCTCCTATAATTCACCCCTCCACTTT. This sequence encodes CASSRESSYNSPLHF.

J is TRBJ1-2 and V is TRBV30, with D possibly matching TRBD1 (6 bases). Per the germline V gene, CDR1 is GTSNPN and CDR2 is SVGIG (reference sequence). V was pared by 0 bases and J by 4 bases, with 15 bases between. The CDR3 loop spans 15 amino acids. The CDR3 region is CAWSVPGGLTYGYTF. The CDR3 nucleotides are TGTGCCTGGAGTGTACCTGGGGGCCTTACCTATGGCTACACCTTC.

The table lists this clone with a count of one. The CDR3 region has the DNA TGTGCCAGCAGTTCACCAAGAGAGAACACTGAAGCTTTCTTT. Translation: CASSSPRENTEAFF. The chain is built from TRBV6-1 and TRBJ1-1; the D is unclear. Germline CDR1 is MNHNS and CDR2 is SASEGT. V was clipped by 5 bases and J by 1 base, with 11 bases between them. This CDR3 comprises 14 residues.

CDR3 nucleotide sequence: TGCGCCAGCAGCTCCCAGACAGGGGATTACAATGAGCAGTTCTTC. Translating gives CASSSQTGDYNEQFF. V is TRBV5-1 and J is TRBJ2-1, with 8 bases matching TRBD1. The CDR3 consists of 15 residues. Trimming removed 3 bases from V and 4 bases from J; junction bases left unmatched: 6. Germline lookup yields CDR1 SGHRS and CDR2 YFSETQ.

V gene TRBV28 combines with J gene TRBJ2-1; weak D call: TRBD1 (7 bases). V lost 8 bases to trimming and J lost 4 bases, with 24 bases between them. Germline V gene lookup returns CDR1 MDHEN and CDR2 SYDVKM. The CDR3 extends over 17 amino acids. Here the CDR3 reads CASLSYQGGGGYNEQFF. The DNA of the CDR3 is TGTGCCAGCCTGTCGTACCAGGGGGGAGGAGGATACAATGAGCAGTTCTTC.

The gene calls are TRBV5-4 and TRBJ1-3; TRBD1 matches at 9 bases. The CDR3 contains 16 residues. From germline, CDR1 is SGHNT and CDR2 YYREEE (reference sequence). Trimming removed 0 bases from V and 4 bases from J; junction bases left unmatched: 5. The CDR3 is CASSLVQGAGGNTIYF. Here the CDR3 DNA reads TGTGCCAGCAGCTTGGTACAGGGGGCAGGCGGAAACACCATATATTTT.

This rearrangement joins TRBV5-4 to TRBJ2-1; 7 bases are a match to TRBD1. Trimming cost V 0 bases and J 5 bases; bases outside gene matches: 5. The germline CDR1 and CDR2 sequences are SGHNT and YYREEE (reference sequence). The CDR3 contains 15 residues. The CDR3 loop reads CASSLEGARDNEQFF. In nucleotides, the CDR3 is TGTGCCAGCAGCTTGGAGGGGGCGCGGGACAATGAGCAGTTCTTC.

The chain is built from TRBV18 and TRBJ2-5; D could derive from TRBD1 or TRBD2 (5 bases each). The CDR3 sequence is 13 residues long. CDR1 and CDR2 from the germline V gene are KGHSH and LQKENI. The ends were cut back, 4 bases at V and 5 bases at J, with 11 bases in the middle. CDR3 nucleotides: TGTGCCAGCTCACGGGACGGGGCGGAGACCCAGTACTTC. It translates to CASSRDGAETQYF.

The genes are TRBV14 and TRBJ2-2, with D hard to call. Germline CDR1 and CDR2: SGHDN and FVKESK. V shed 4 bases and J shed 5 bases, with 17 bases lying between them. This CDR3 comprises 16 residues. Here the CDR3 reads CASSPLSMIGTGELFF. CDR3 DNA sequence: TGTGCCAGCAGCCCCCTATCAATGATCGGAACCGGGGAGCTGTTTTTT.

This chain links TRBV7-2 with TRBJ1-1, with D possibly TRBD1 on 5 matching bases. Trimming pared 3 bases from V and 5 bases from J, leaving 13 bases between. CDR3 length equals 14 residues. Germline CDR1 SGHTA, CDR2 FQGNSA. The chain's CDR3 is CASSFGGVMTEAFF. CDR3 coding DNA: TGTGCCAGCAGCTTTGGGGGAGTTATGACTGAAGCTTTCTTT.

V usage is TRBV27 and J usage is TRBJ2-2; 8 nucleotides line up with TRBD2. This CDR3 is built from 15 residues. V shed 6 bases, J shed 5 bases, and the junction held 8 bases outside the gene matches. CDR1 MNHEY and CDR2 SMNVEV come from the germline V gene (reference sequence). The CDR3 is CASSLVRGRTGELFF. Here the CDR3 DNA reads TGTGCCAGCAGCCTTGTGCGCGGGAGGACCGGGGAGCTGTTTTTT.

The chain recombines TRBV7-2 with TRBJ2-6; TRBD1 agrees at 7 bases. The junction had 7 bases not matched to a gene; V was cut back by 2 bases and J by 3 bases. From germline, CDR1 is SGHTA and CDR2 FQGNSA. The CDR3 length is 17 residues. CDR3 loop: CASSLRRTGIGANVLTF. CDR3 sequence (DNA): TGTGCCAGCAGCTTAAGGCGGACAGGAATTGGGGCCAACGTCCTGACTTTC.

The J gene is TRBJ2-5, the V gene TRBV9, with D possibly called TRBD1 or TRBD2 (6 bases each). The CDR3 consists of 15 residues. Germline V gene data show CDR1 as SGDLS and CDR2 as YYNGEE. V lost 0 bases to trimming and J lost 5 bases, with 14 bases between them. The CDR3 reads CASSVGGAAMETQYF. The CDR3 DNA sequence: TGTGCCAGCAGCGTAGGGGGGGCGGCTATGGAGACCCAGTACTTC.

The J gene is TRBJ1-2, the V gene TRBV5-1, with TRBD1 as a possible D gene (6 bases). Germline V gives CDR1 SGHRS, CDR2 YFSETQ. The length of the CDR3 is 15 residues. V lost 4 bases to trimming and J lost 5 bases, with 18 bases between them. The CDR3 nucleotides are TGCGCCAGCAGCCCGACACCGACAGGAACGTATGGCTACACCTTC. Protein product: CASSPTPTGTYGYTF.

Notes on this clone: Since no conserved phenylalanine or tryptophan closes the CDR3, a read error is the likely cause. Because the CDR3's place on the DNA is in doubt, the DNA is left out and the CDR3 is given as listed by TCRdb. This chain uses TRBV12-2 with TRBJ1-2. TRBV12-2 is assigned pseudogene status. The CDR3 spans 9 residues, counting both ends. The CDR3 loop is CASRLRPDR.

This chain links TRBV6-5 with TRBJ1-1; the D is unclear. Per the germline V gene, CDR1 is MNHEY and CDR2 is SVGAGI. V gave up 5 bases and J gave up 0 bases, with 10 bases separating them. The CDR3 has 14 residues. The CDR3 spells CASSPRWVNTEAFF. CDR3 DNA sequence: TGTGCCAGCAGTCCTCGGTGGGTGAACACTGAAGCTTTCTTT.

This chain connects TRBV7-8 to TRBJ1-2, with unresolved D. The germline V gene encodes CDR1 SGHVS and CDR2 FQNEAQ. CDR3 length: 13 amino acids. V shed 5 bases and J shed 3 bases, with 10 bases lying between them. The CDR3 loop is CASSPSGHYGYTF. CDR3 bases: TGTGCCAGCAGCCCCAGTGGGCACTATGGCTACACCTTC. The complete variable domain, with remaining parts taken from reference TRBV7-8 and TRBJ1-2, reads GAGVSQSPRYKVAKRGQDVALRCDPISGHVSLFWYQQALGQGPEFLTYFQNEAQLDKSGLPSDRFFAERPEGSVSTLKIQRTQQEDSAVYLCASSPSGHYGYTFGSGTRLTVV.

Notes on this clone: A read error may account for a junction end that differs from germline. In nucleotides, the CDR3 is TGTGCCACCAGCAGAGATGGAAACAGGGAGGGAGAGGCCCAGTACTTC. Amino acid sequence: CATSRDGNREGEAQYF. J is TRBJ2-5 and V is TRBV15, with D possibly being TRBD2 (7 bases). CDR3 length: 16 residues. Germline lookup yields CDR1 LNHNV and CDR2 YYDKDF (reference sequence).

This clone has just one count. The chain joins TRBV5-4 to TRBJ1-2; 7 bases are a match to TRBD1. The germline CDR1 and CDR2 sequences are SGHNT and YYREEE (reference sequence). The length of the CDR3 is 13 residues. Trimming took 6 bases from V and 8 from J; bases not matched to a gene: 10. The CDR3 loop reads CASTRTGVGGYTF. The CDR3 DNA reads TGTGCCAGCACCCGAACAGGGGTTGGGGGCTACACCTTC.

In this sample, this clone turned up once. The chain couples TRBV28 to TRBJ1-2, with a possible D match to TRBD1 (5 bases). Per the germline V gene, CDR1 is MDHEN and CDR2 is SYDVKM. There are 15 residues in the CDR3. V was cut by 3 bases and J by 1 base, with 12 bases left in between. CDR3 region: CASSLRSGGNYGYTF. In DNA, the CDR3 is TGTGCCAGCAGTTTGCGATCTGGGGGTAACTATGGCTACACCTTC.